Only a few counts were recorded for the clone carrying this T cell receptor (beta chain). Its target is not known. This sample stems from a study of T-cell memory formation after mild COVID-19. Looking at the study overall: TCR clusters mostly belonged to single donors. Study-wide findings and caveats: Contracting CD8+ clones were enriched in EMRA, CD4+ mainly in CM and EM. Pre-infection memory harbored some responding clones, suggesting cross-reactive memory joined.

Trimming pared 3 bases from V and 6 bases from J, leaving 13 bases between. The CDR3 spans 14 residues. Germline CDR1 and CDR2: MNHEY and SMNVEV (reference sequence). TCRdb reprocessed the 5' RACE reads with MiXCR, giving one entry per CDR3 protein. The data hold approximately 210,000 distinct CDR3 sequences, with approximately 20% observed a single time. The V gene is TRBV27, the J gene TRBJ2-3; D might be TRBD1 or TRBD2, each matching 6 bases. The specimen sequenced was PBMCs or a T cell subset sorted from them (not recorded which). This receptor was identified in an adult woman who had mild COVID-19 (a few samples of this study predate the infection). Cell type and time point are not known. The CDR3 DNA sequence: TGTGCCAGCAGTTTTTGGGGGGCTGCTGATACGCAGTATTTT. It codes for CASSFWGAADTQYF.